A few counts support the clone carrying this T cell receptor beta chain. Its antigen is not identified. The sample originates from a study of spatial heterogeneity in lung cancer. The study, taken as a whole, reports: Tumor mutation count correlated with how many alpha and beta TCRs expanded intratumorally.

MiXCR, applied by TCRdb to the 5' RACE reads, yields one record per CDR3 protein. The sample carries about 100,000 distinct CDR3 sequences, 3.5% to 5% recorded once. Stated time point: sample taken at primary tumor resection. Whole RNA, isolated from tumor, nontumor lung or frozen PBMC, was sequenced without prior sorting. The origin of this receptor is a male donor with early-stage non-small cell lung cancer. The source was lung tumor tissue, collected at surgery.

CDR3 bases: TGTGCCAGCAGTTACCGTCAAAGGGGAAACATTCAGTACTTC. It encodes CASSYRQRGNIQYF. J is TRBJ2-4 and V is TRBV6-5, with D maybe TRBD1 (5 bases). The CDR3 has 14 residues. V was clipped by 2 bases and J by 6 bases, with 11 bases between them. CDR1 MNHEY and CDR2 SVGAGI come from the germline V gene.